What follows is one T cell receptor (beta chain) and its context. Its recognized antigen is unknown. No much larger clone exists at a distance of one base, and base qualities are not known. The donors were under 40 Caucasian individuals from Russia, aged roughly 6 to 100 years, who were systemically healthy. Each donor gave 8 to 10 milliliters of peripheral blood, collected into EDTA-treated Vacutainer tubes. Ficoll-Paque density-gradient centrifugation was used to isolate PBMCs, with at least 6.5 million obtained per sample. Trizol reagent was used to extract total RNA from the PBMCs, yielding at least 5 micrograms per sample. Naive CD45RAhigh/CD27high T cell percentages were measured by flow cytometry on a PBMC aliquot from every donor. Receptor amplification or capture employed 5' RACE. Sequencing was carried out with an Illumina HiSeq 2500. A second PCR of roughly 7 to 11 cycles was performed with a sample-barcoded 5' primer and a J-beta primer mix. A template-switch 5' adaptor carrying 12 random nucleotides introduced a unique molecular identifier onto each TCR beta cDNA molecule. At least 2.5 million CDR3-containing paired-end reads were obtained from each sample. First-strand cDNA was synthesized from all RNA with the Mint cDNA synthesis kit, primed by a TRBC-specific oligonucleotide. After uracil-DNA glycosylase treatment, a first 18-cycle PCR used universal primers M1SS and BC2_uni_R on all cDNA. The authors' pipeline ran thus. For normalization, 1 million high-quality reads, each with a distinct molecular identifier, were randomly selected from each sample. Instead of being binned into consensus sequences, reads that shared molecular identifiers were thrown out. CDR3 identification, clonotype clustering and error correction used MiTCR with a Q25 quality threshold and the strictest error-elimination algorithm. A nonparametric unseen species model with Euler transformation was used to estimate a lower bound on total TCR beta diversity. TCRdb cleaned the public reads at Q25 with fastp, built clones with MiXCR and kept in-frame beta chains. Here each entry gathers all rows of one CDR3 protein and keeps the most common genes and DNA. It is TCRdb's table, rather than the study itself, that gives the V and J calls and clone size. The sample profile shows about a million distinct CDR3 sequences; roughly 47% of them were found once. The ten top clones hold 20% to 25% of the sample.

This sample was included in a study of blood T cells in healthy people across ages (dated by TCRdb to between 2014 and 2017). About the full investigation: Template switching captured roughly one uniquely barcoded TCR beta cDNA molecule per two T cells in model experiments. The study measured age-related changes in TCR beta repertoire diversity using deep sequencing normalized with unique cDNA molecular identifiers. To avoid experimental bias, donors of different ages were spread randomly across the sequencing lanes. The donors were split into four age groups: young (average about 16 years), middle-aged (about 40), aged (more than 60) and long-lived (roughly 88). Using the same blood draw, the study looked at two additional independent replicas of 1 million unique cDNA reads for two donors, one aged 18 to 30 and the other aged 80 or older.

The full study reports these points: As age increased, observed TCR beta diversity per million T cells dropped in a roughly linear way, and a significant reduction was already evident by age roughly 40. Because donor CMV infection status was unknown, age-related changes in expanded clonotypes were potentially confounded. Conclusive comparison of naive and antigen-experienced compartments was prevented by the profiling of bulk unsorted PBMCs. A strong correlation was found between observed TCR beta diversity and the percentage of naive T cells measured by flow cytometry. Compared with the aged group, the long-lived group had more naive CD4+ T cells, fewer expanded clones and increased TCR diversity, suggesting age selection. Estimates of total diversity based on one million sequenced T cells were regarded as lower bounds and as underestimates.

The CDR3 runs 13 amino acids, cysteine and phenylalanine included. CDR3 DNA only is kept here, 39 bases in frame from base 1. Sequences were obtained from blood. The source of this sequence is an older woman in good health. Rearrangement joined TRBV21-1 to TRBJ2-1; the D segment call TRBD1 is taken from the table without a DNA check. TRBV21-1 is recorded as a pseudogene. The bases are TGTGCCAGCAGCTTTAGCAGGGGCAATGAGCAGTTCTTC. It codes for CASSFSRGNEQFF.